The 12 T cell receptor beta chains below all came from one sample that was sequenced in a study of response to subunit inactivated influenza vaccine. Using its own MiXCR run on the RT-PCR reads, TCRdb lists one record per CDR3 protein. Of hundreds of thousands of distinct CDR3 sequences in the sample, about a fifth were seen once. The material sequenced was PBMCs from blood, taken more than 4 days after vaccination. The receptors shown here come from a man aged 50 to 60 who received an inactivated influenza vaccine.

The CDR3 is CASSLGGYGRRPGNYGYTF. The CDR3 DNA reads as TGTGCCAGCAGCTTAGGAGGGTATGGACGCCGTCCGGGGAACTATGGCTACACCTTC. This chain joins TRBV11-1 and TRBJ1-2; D unclear. Germline V gene lookup returns CDR1 SGHAT and CDR2 FQDESV (reference sequence). The CDR3 loop spans 19 amino acids. The germline V and J ends were trimmed by 1 base and 2 bases, with 23 bases remaining between them.

This chain's CDR3 is CAISESVASREGGYTF. In DNA form, the CDR3 reads TGTGCCATCAGTGAGTCCGTAGCGTCTCGAGAGGGGGGCTACACCTTC. V is TRBV10-3 and J is TRBJ1-2, with a tentative D call TRBD1 (5 bases). Germline V gene data show CDR1 as ENHRY and CDR2 as SYGVKD. V lost 0 bases, J lost 8 bases, and 19 bases lay in between. The CDR3 is 16 amino acids.

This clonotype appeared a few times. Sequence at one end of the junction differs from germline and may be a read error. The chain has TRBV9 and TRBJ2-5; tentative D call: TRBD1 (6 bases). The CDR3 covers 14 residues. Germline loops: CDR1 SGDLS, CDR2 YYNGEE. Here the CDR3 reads CASSPGTPQEAQYF. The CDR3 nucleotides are TGTGCCAGCAGCCCCGGGACACCCCAAGAGGCCCAGTACTTC. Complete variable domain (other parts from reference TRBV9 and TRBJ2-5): DSGVTQTPKHLITATGQRVTLRCSPRSGDLSVYWYQQSLDQGLQFLIQYYNGEERAKGNILERFSAQQFPDLHSELNLSSLELGDSALYFCASSPGTPQEAQYFGPGTRLLVL.

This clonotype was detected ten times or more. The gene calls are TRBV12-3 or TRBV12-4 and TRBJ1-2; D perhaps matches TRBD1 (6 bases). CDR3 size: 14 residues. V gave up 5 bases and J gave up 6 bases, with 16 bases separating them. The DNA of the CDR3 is TGTGCCAGCAGTCGCCGGGGGGGCGACCATGGCTACACCTTC. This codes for CASSRRGGDHGYTF.

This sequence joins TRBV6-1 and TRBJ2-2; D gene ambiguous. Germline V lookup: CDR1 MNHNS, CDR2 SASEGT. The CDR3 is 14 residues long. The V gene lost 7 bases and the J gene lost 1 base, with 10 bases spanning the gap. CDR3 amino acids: CASTSDGNTGELFF. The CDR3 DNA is TGTGCCAGCACGTCGGACGGGAACACCGGGGAGCTGTTTTTT.

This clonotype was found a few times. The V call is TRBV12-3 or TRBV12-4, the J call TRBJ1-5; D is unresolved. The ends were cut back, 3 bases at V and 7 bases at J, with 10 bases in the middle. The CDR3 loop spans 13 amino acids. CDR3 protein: CASSFEFRQPQHF. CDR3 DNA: TGTGCCAGCAGTTTTGAGTTTAGGCAGCCCCAGCATTTT.

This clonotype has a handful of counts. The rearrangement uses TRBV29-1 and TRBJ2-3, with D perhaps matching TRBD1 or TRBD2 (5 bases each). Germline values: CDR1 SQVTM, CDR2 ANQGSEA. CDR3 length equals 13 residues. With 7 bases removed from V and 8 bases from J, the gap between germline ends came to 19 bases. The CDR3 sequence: CSAEGSVKGTQYF. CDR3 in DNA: TGCAGCGCCGAGGGGTCAGTAAAGGGTACGCAGTATTTT.

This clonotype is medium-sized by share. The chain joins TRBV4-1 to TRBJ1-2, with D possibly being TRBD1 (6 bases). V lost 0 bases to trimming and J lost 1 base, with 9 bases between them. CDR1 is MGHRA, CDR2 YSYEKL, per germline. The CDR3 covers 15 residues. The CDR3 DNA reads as TGCGCCAGCAGCCAAGATCGGACAGTTAACTATGGCTACACCTTC. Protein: CASSQDRTVNYGYTF.

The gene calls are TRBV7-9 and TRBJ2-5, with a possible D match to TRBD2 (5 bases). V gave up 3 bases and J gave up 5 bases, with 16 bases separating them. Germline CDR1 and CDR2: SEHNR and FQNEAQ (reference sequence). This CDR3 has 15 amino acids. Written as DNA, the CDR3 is TGTGCCAGCAGCTTGCGGGCCGGGGTGGAGGAGACCCAGTACTTC. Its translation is CASSLRAGVEETQYF. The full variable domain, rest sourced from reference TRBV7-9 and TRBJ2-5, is DTGVSQNPRHKITKRGQNVTFRCDPISEHNRLYWYRQTLGQGPEFLTYFQNEAQLEKSRLLSDRFSAERPKGSFSTLEIQRTEQGDSAMYLCASSLRAGVEETQYFGPGTRLLVL.

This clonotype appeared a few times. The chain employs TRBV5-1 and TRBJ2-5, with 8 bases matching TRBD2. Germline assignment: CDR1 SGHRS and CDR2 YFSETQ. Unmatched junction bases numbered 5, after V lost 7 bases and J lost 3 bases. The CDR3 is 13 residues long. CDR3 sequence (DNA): TGCGCCAGCCGCCATAGCGGGGAAGAGACCCAGTACTTC. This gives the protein CASRHSGEETQYF.

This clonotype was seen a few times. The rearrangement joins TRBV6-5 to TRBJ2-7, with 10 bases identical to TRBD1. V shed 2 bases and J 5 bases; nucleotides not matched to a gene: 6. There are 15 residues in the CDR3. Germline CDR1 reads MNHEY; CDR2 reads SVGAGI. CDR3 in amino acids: CASSYPGQGRNEQYF. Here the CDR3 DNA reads TGTGCCAGCAGTTACCCGGGACAGGGGAGGAACGAGCAGTACTTC.

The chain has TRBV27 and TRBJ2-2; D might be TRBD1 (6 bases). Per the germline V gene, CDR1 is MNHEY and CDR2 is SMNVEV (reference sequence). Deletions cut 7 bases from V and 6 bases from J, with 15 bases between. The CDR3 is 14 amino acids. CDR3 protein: CASNRAGGSGELFF. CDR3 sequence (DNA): TGTGCCAGCAACAGGGCCGGTGGGTCCGGGGAGCTGTTTTTT.